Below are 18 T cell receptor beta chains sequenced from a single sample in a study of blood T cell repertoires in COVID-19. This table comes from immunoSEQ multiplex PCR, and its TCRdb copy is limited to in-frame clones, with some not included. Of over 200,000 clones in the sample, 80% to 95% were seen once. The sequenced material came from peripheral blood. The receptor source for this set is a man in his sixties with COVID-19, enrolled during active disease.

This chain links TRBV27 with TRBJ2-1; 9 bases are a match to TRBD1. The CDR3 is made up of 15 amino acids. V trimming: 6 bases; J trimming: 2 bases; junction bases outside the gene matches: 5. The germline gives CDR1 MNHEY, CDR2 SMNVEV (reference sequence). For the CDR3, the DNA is TGTGCCAGCAGCCCGACAGGGGGAGCCTACAATGAGCAGTTCTTC. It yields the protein CASSPTGGAYNEQFF.

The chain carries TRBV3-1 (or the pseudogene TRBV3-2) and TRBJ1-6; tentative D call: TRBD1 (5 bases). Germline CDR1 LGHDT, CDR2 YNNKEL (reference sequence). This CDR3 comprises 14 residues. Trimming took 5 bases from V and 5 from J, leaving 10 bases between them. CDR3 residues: CASSIGGDNSPLHF. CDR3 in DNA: TGTGCCAGCAGCATCGGGGGGGATAATTCACCCCTCCACTTT.

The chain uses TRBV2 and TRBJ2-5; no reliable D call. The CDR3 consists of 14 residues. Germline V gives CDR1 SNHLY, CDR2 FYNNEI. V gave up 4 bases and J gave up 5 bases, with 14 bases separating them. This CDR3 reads CASSVLDGVETQYF. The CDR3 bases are TGTGCCAGCAGTGTCCTAGACGGTGTGGAGACCCAGTACTTC.

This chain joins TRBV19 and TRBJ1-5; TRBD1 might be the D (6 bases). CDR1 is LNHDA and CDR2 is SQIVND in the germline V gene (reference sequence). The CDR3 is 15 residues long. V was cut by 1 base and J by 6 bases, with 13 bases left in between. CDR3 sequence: CASSIVGQGSQPQHF. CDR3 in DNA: TGTGCCAGTAGTATAGTCGGGCAGGGGAGTCAGCCCCAGCATTTT. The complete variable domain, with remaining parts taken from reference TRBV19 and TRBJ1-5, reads DGGITQSPKYLFRKEGQNVTLSCEQNLNHDAMYWYRQDPGQGLRLIYYSQIVNDFQKGDIAEGYSVSREKKESFPLTVTSAQKNPTAFYLCASSIVGQGSQPQHFGDGTRLSIL.

CDR3 nucleotides: TGTGCCAGCAGTCTACAGGGTAGAGAGACCCAGTACTTC. Amino acid sequence: CASSLQGRETQYF. The chain couples TRBV28 to TRBJ2-5; D is perhaps TRBD1 (6 bases). Germline values: CDR1 MDHEN, CDR2 SYDVKM. There are 13 residues in the CDR3. With 5 bases removed from V and 4 bases from J, the gap between germline ends came to 11 bases. Filled out from reference TRBV28 and TRBJ2-5, the complete variable domain reads DVKVTQSSRYLVKRTGEKVFLECVQDMDHENMFWYRQDPGLGLRLIYFSYDVKMKEKGDIPEGYSVSREKKERFSLILESASTNQTSMYLCASSLQGRETQYFGPGTRLLVL.

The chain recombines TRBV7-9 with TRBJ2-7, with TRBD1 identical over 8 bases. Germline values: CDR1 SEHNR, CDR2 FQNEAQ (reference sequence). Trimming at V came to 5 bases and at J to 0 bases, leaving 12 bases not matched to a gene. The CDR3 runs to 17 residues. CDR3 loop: CASSNTRGPKSSYEQYF. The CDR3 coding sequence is TGTGCCAGCAGCAATACCAGGGGGCCCAAAAGCTCCTACGAGCAGTACTTC.

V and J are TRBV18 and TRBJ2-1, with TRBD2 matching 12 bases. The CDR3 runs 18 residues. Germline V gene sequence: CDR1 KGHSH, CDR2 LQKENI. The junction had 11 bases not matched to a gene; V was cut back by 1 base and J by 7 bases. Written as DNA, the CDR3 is TGTGCCAGCTCACCACTCTCCGCCCTAGCGGGGGGGCTTAATGAGCAGTTCTTC. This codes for CASSPLSALAGGLNEQFF.

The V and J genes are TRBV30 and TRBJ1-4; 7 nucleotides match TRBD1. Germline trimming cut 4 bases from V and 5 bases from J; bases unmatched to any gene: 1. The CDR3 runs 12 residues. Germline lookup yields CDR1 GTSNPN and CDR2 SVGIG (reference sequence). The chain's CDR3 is CAWNRGNEKLFF. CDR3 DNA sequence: TGTGCCTGGAACAGGGGAAATGAAAAACTGTTTTTT.

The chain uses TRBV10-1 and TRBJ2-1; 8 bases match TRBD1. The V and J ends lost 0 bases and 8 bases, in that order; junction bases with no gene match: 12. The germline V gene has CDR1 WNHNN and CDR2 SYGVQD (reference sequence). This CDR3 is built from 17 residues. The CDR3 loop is CASSESYRQGIKDEQFF. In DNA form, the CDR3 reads TGCGCCAGCAGTGAGTCGTACCGACAGGGGATTAAAGATGAGCAGTTCTTC.

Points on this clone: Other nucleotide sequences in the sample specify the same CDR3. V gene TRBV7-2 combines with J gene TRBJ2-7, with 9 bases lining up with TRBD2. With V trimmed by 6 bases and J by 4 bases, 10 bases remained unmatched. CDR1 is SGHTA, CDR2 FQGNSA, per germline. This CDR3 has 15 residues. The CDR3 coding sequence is TGTGCCAGCAGTTCCTCCGCGGGAGGGCCGTACGAGCAGTACTTC. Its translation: CASSSSAGGPYEQYF.

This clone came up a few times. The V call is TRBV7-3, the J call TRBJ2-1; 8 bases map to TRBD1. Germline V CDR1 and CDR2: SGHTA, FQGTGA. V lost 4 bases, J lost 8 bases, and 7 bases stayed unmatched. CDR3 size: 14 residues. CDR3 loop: CASSSGTGGHEQFF. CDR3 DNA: TGTGCCAGCAGCTCTGGGACAGGCGGACATGAGCAGTTCTTC.

The CDR3 is CASSQGSRADTQYF. DNA for the CDR3: TGTGCCAGCAGCCAAGGCTCCCGAGCGGATACGCAGTATTTT. This chain joins TRBV16 and TRBJ2-3; no reliable D call. CDR3 length equals 14 residues. Trimming pared 2 bases from V and 6 bases from J, leaving 12 bases between. CDR1 is KGHSY and CDR2 is FQNENV in the germline V gene. The full variable domain, in which reference TRBV16 and TRBJ2-3 provide the parts outside the CDR3, is GEEVAQTPKHLVRGEGQKAKLYCAPIKGHSYVFWYQQVLKNEFKFLISFQNENVFDETGMPKERFSAKCLPNSPCSLEIQATKLEDSAVYFCASSQGSRADTQYFGPGTRLTVL.

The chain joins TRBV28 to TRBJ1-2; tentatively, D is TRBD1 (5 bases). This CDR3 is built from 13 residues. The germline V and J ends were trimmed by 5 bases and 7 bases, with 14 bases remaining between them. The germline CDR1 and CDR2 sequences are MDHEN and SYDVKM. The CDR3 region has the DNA TGTGCCAGCAGTGTCCCGGGGGGGATTGGCTACACCTTC. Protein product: CASSVPGGIGYTF.

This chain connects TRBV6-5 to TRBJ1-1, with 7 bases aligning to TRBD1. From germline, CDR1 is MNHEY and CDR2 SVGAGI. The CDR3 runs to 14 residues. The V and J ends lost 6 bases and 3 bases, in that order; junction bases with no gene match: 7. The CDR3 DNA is TGTGCCAGCAGCTATGCGACAGGGCACACTGAAGCTTTCTTT. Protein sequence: CASSYATGHTEAFF.

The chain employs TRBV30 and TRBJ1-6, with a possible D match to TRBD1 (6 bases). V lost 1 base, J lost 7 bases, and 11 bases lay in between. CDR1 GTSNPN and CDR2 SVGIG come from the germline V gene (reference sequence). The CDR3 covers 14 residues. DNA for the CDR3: TGTGCCTGGAGTGCAGGACAGATAAATTCACCCCTCCACTTT. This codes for CAWSAGQINSPLHF.

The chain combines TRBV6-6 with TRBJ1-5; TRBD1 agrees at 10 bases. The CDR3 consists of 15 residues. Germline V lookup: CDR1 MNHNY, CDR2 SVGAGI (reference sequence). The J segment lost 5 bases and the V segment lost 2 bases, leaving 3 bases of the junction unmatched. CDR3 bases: TGTGCCAGCAGTTACCGGACAGGGGGGGATCAGCCCCAGCATTTT. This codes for CASSYRTGGDQPQHF.

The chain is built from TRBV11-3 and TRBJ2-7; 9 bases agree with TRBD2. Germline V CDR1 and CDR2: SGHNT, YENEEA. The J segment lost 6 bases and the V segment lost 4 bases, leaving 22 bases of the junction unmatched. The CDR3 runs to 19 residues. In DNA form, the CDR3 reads TGTGCCAGCAGCTCGCAAGGGCGTGCTAGCGGGGAGTGGGGGTTCGAGCAGTACTTC. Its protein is CASSSQGRASGEWGFEQYF.

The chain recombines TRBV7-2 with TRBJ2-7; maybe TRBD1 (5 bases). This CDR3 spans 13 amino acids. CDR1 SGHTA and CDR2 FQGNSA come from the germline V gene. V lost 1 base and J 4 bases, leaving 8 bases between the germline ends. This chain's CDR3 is CASSLVTVYEQYF. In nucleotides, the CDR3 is TGTGCCAGCAGCTTAGTGACAGTTTACGAGCAGTACTTC.